The 30 T cell receptor beta chains below all came from one sample that was sequenced in a study of shared clonotypes between healthy human individuals. Here immunoSEQ multiplex PCR was the method, and the copy in TCRdb shows in-frame clones only, minus some. There are fewer than 3 million clones in the sample; around 90% occur only once, and 0.3% to 0.45% lies in the top ten. The source material was naive CD4+ T cells from PBMCs. Subset reported: CD45RA+ positively selected. These receptors all stem from a man aged 18 to 30 in good health. Some clones in this sample may be carry-over from other donors' samples.

This clone showed up just once. The V gene is TRBV27, the J gene TRBJ2-4, with TRBD1 identical over 7 bases. V lost 6 bases, J lost 8 bases, and 7 bases stayed unmatched. Germline V lookup: CDR1 MNHEY, CDR2 SMNVEV (reference sequence). There are 13 residues in the CDR3. CDR3 residues: CASRLQGTDIQYF. The CDR3 nucleotides are TGTGCCAGCAGGTTACAGGGGACGGACATTCAGTACTTC.

V usage is TRBV6-1 and J usage is TRBJ1-1; 9 nucleotides agree with TRBD1. The CDR3 runs to 17 residues. Germline V gene data show CDR1 as MNHNS and CDR2 as SASEGT. Trimming removed 6 bases from V and 7 bases from J; junction bases left unmatched: 18. The CDR3 loop reads CASSEQGAAWIGDEAFF. Here the CDR3 DNA reads TGTGCCAGCAGCGAACAGGGGGCTGCGTGGATCGGCGATGAAGCTTTCTTT.

The genes are TRBV4-3 and TRBJ2-3; D not resolved. Trimming cost V 3 bases and J 0 bases, with 4 bases left between them. The CDR3 runs to 13 residues. Germline loops: CDR1 LGHNA, CDR2 YSLEER. CDR3 in amino acids: CASSQRSTDTQYF. The CDR3 region has the DNA TGCGCCAGCAGCCAGAGAAGCACAGATACGCAGTATTTT.

In DNA, the CDR3 is TGTGCCAGCAGCCACGTGATGGGGCACCAAGAGACCCAGTACTTC. It translates to CASSHVMGHQETQYF. The rearrangement joins TRBV7-9 to TRBJ2-5; perhaps TRBD1 as D (5 bases). Germline-derived CDR1 and CDR2 are SEHNR and FQNEAQ (reference sequence). The length of the CDR3 is 15 residues. The V end lost 5 bases, the J end lost 0 bases, and 13 bases lay between the germline ends.

This clone came up once. The chain is built from TRBV4-3 and TRBJ2-3; 11 bases line up with TRBD2. This CDR3 comprises 15 residues. With 3 bases clipped from V and 3 bases from J, the junction kept 2 bases outside the gene matches. In germline, CDR1 is LGHNA, CDR2 YSLEER. The CDR3 DNA reads as TGCGCCAGCAGCCAGGGACTAGCGGAGACAGATACGCAGTATTTT. It codes for CASSQGLAETDTQYF.

The rearrangement links TRBV7-9 to TRBJ2-5; 10 bases line up with TRBD2. Losses at the gene ends were 5 bases for V and 1 base for J; bases not matched to a gene: 10. Germline V gene data show CDR1 as SEHNR and CDR2 as FQNEAQ (reference sequence). The CDR3 runs to 17 residues. CDR3 sequence: CASSQFRTSGPQETQYF. Here the CDR3 DNA reads TGTGCCAGCAGCCAATTTCGGACTAGCGGCCCCCAAGAGACCCAGTACTTC.

The chain couples TRBV6-6 to TRBJ1-1; D unresolved. V gave up 8 bases and J gave up 8 bases, with 21 bases separating them. This CDR3 comprises 14 residues. Germline lookup yields CDR1 MNHNY and CDR2 SVGAGI (reference sequence). The CDR3 loop reads CASRGPFDTGEAFF. CDR3 sequence (DNA): TGTGCCAGCCGAGGACCGTTCGACACGGGGGAAGCTTTCTTT.

DNA for the CDR3: TGTGCCAGCAGCGCGTCACCGGGACAGGGGATCGAGCAGTACTTC. Translation gives CASSASPGQGIEQYF. This chain connects TRBV9 to TRBJ2-7; TRBD1 agrees at 10 bases. Trimming cost V 3 bases and J 6 bases; bases outside gene matches: 9. The CDR3 spans 15 residues. Germline CDR1 reads SGDLS; CDR2 reads YYNGEE.

The J gene is TRBJ2-5, the V gene TRBV13; possible D gene TRBD2, 5 bases. V was trimmed by 2 bases and J by 2 bases, leaving 21 bases between them. Germline values: CDR1 PRHDT, CDR2 FYEKMQ (reference sequence). The CDR3 runs to 18 residues. The DNA of the CDR3 is TGTGCCAGCAGCTTATCGGGCTGGGGAGTCCACTCTCAAGAGACCCAGTACTTC. Protein sequence: CASSLSGWGVHSQETQYF.

The chain employs TRBV7-3 and TRBJ1-5, with D hard to call. Germline V CDR1 and CDR2: SGHTA, FQGTGA. Trimming took 5 bases from V and 6 from J, leaving 11 bases between them. CDR3 size: 13 residues. The CDR3 sequence is CASSLRSSQPQHF. The CDR3 DNA reads as TGTGCCAGCAGCCTAAGGTCCAGTCAGCCCCAGCATTTT.

The V call is TRBV4-2, the J call TRBJ1-5; possibly TRBD1 for D (6 bases). Trimming removed 0 bases from V and 0 bases from J, with 12 bases in between. CDR3 length equals 17 residues. Germline V gene lookup returns CDR1 LGHNA and CDR2 YNFKEQ. CDR3 sequence: CASSQDRGLYSNQPQHF. The CDR3 coding sequence is TGTGCCAGCAGCCAAGACAGGGGACTGTATAGCAATCAGCCCCAGCATTTT.

The chain carries TRBV7-2 and TRBJ1-2; D ambiguous. This CDR3 spans 14 amino acids. V shed 1 base and J shed 4 bases, with 10 bases lying between them. Germline V CDR1 and CDR2: SGHTA, FQGNSA. CDR3 DNA: TGTGCCAGCAGCTTAGAGGTGGACGGCTATGGCTACACCTTC. Protein sequence: CASSLEVDGYGYTF.

V usage is TRBV6-6 and J usage is TRBJ1-5; D remains unclear. V was cut by 2 bases and J by 2 bases, with 10 bases left in between. The CDR3 is made up of 15 amino acids. Germline loops: CDR1 MNHNY, CDR2 SVGAGI (reference sequence). The CDR3 region is CASSYVGSGNQPQHF. The CDR3 DNA is TGTGCCAGCAGTTACGTGGGGTCGGGCAATCAGCCCCAGCATTTT.

This clone was seen a single time. The gene calls are TRBV6-5 and TRBJ1-1; 7 bases match TRBD1. V gave up 6 bases and J gave up 7 bases; unmatched junction bases: 11. The germline CDR1 and CDR2 sequences are MNHEY and SVGAGI. The CDR3 runs to 14 residues. Written as DNA, the CDR3 is TGTGCCAGCAGCTTTAACAGGGGTGTGGGTGAAGCTTTCTTT. Protein product: CASSFNRGVGEAFF.

The rearrangement links TRBV30 to TRBJ2-7; the match to TRBD1 covers 7 bases. This CDR3 is 14 amino acids long. J gave up 3 bases and V 3 bases, and 8 bases lay outside the gene matches. Looked up from germline, CDR1 is GTSNPN and CDR2 is SVGIG (reference sequence). Here the CDR3 DNA reads TGTGCCTGGAGCGGCGGACAGGATTTCTACGAGCAGTACTTC. Protein sequence: CAWSGGQDFYEQYF.

The chain couples TRBV6-4 to TRBJ1-2; D possibly corresponds to TRBD1 (6 bases). V was cut by 8 bases and J by 3 bases, with 19 bases left in between. The CDR3 has 15 residues. CDR1 and CDR2 (germline): MRHNA, SNTAGT. The CDR3: CASRPQGGRDYGYTF. The CDR3, as DNA: TGTGCCAGCCGGCCACAGGGTGGGAGGGACTATGGCTACACCTTC.

This clone appeared a few times. Other DNA sequences from this sample encode an identical CDR3 as well. The rearrangement links TRBV5-6 to TRBJ1-1; D unresolved. The V and J ends lost 1 base and 2 bases respectively, with 9 bases between them. In germline, CDR1 is SGHDT, CDR2 YYEEEE. The CDR3 loop spans 14 amino acids. DNA of the CDR3: TGTGCCAGCAGCTTGAGAAGGGTTAACACTGAAGCTTTCTTT. Protein sequence: CASSLRRVNTEAFF. Full variable domain (rest looked up from reference TRBV5-6 and TRBJ1-1): DAGVTQSPTHLIKTRGQQVTLRCSPKSGHDTVSWYQQALGQGPQFIFQYYEEEERQRGNFPDRFSGHQFPNYSSELNVNALLLGDSALYLCASSLRRVNTEAFFGQGTRLTVV.

Notes on this clone: Other DNA sequences from this sample encode an identical CDR3 as well. The V call is TRBV5-1, the J call TRBJ2-2, with unresolved D. The CDR3 contains 13 residues. Germline lookup yields CDR1 SGHRS and CDR2 YFSETQ. The ends were cut back, 0 bases at V and 5 bases at J, with 5 bases in the middle. CDR3 sequence: CASSLVVTGELFF. Written as DNA, the CDR3 is TGCGCCAGCAGCTTGGTTGTAACCGGGGAGCTGTTTTTT.

The chain combines TRBV7-3 with TRBJ2-4; no reliable D call. The CDR3 has 15 amino acids. Germline CDR1 is SGHTA and CDR2 is FQGTGA. With 4 bases removed from V and 5 bases from J, the gap between germline ends came to 15 bases. The CDR3 loop is CASSSGSGGQNIQYF. For the CDR3, the DNA is TGTGCCAGCAGCTCCGGCTCGGGCGGCCAAAACATTCAGTACTTC.

The genes are TRBV5-1 and TRBJ2-1; TRBD2 agrees at 8 bases. The CDR3 has 17 residues. Unmatched junction bases numbered 9, after V lost 0 bases and J lost 4 bases. Germline values: CDR1 SGHRS, CDR2 YFSETQ. In DNA form, the CDR3 reads TGCGCCAGCAGCTTGGTGGTGGGGACTAGGGGGTACAATGAGCAGTTCTTC. Translated, it gives CASSLVVGTRGYNEQFF.

The rearrangement links TRBV5-4 to TRBJ2-5; 9 nucleotides match TRBD2. Germline-derived CDR1 and CDR2 are SGHNT and YYREEE (reference sequence). The CDR3 loop spans 16 amino acids. V shed 0 bases, J shed 5 bases, and the junction held 8 bases outside the gene matches. The CDR3 loop is CASSLVGGRAVETQYF. Here the CDR3 DNA reads TGTGCCAGCAGCTTGGTGGGCGGGAGGGCCGTGGAGACCCAGTACTTC.

Note on this clone: The missing conserved phenylalanine or tryptophan at the end of this CDR3 makes a read error likely. The DNA is omitted, as the CDR3 cannot be located on it reliably, and the CDR3 follows TCRdb's listing. The chain employs TRBV20-1 and TRBJ1-2; the table's D call, TRBD1, was not checked against the DNA. The CDR3 has 8 residues if both end residues are counted. Germline V CDR1 and CDR2: DFQATT, SNEGSKA (reference sequence). The CDR3 loop reads CSAVQGLR.

This clone was recorded a few times. This CDR3 is CASRWTGGSEAFF. CDR3 coding DNA: TGTGCCAGCAGGTGGACAGGGGGTAGTGAAGCTTTCTTT. This rearrangement joins TRBV2 to TRBJ1-1; 10 bases match TRBD1. V lost 6 bases, J lost 7 bases, and 5 bases stayed unmatched. The CDR3 has 13 amino acids. In germline, CDR1 is SNHLY, CDR2 FYNNEI.

This chain links TRBV10-3 with TRBJ1-2; D is unclear. Germline CDR1 ENHRY, CDR2 SYGVKD. This CDR3 has 14 residues. V lost 3 bases, J lost 3 bases, and 11 bases lay in between. CDR3 sequence: CAISERPGDYGYTF. The CDR3 DNA reads TGTGCCATCAGTGAACGTCCCGGGGACTATGGCTACACCTTC.

A note on this clone: Additional DNA sequences in this sample encode the identical CDR3. The genes are TRBV18 and TRBJ1-5, with 10 bases aligning to TRBD1. Trimming took 6 bases from V and 4 from J; bases not matched to a gene: 0. Germline loops: CDR1 KGHSH, CDR2 LQKENI. CDR3 length equals 13 residues. CDR3 DNA: TGTGCCAGCTCGGGACAGGGGAATCAGCCCCAGCATTTT. This sequence encodes CASSGQGNQPQHF. The full variable domain, rest sourced from reference TRBV18 and TRBJ1-5, is NAGVMQNPRHLVRRRGQEARLRCSPMKGHSHVYWYRQLPEEGLKFMVYLQKENIIDESGMPKERFSAEFPKEGPSILRIQQVVRGDSAAYFCASSGQGNQPQHFGDGTRLSIL.

The rearrangement joins TRBV11-3 to TRBJ2-2, with D unclear. This CDR3 has 13 residues. V was trimmed by 5 bases and J by 5 bases, leaving 9 bases between them. The germline gives CDR1 SGHNT, CDR2 YENEEA. The CDR3 region has the DNA TGTGCCAGCAGCCGCCTCCAGACCGGGGAGCTGTTTTTT. Translating gives CASSRLQTGELFF.

This chain connects TRBV5-1 to TRBJ2-5; 8 bases fit TRBD1. This CDR3 is built from 15 residues. J was trimmed by 2 bases and V by 1 base; bases with no gene match: 4. Germline assignment: CDR1 SGHRS and CDR2 YFSETQ. CDR3 coding DNA: TGCGCCAGCAGCTTGTACCAGGGGGCTCAAGAGACCCAGTACTTC. The encoded protein is CASSLYQGAQETQYF.

The J gene is TRBJ1-5, the V gene TRBV7-2; 7 nucleotides agree with TRBD1. CDR3 size: 15 residues. Germline CDR1 reads SGHTA; CDR2 reads FQGNSA. Unmatched junction bases numbered 5, after V lost 3 bases and J lost 3 bases. CDR3: CASSFLQGDNQPQHF. The CDR3 coding sequence is TGTGCCAGCAGCTTTCTGCAGGGGGACAATCAGCCCCAGCATTTT.

The V call is TRBV7-2, the J call TRBJ1-3; the D is unclear. V was shortened by 2 bases and J by 5 bases, with 7 bases between the two germline ends. Per the germline V gene, CDR1 is SGHTA and CDR2 is FQGNSA. CDR3 size: 13 residues. The CDR3 DNA reads TGTGCCAGCAGCTTACCGAACCGAAACACCATATATTTT. As protein: CASSLPNRNTIYF. The variable domain in full, completed from reference TRBV7-2 and TRBJ1-3, reads GAGVSQSPSNKVTEKGKDVELRCDPISGHTALYWYRQSLGQGLEFLIYFQGNSAPDKSGLPSDRFSAERTGGSVSTLTIQRTQQEDSAVYLCASSLPNRNTIYFGEGSWLTVV.

The CDR3 sequence is CASSLTAGGPPEQYF. In DNA form, the CDR3 reads TGCGCCAGCAGCTTGACGGCGGGAGGGCCCCCCGAGCAGTACTTC. The V and J genes are TRBV5-1 and TRBJ2-7; 9 nucleotides match TRBD2. Trimming took 1 base from V and 6 from J; bases not matched to a gene: 8. The CDR3 has 15 residues. From germline, CDR1 is SGHRS and CDR2 YFSETQ.